This T cell receptor (beta chain) was identified during a study of immune cell composition in non-small cell lung cancer (TCRdb year 2017). About the full investigation: Histologic subtype was assigned using H&E plus p63, CK5, Napsin A and TTF-1 immunohistochemistry, mainly lung adenocarcinoma or squamous cell carcinoma. Adaptive Biotechnologies TCR-beta sequencing was carried out on 32 to 40 paired NSCLC tumour and non-adjacent lung specimens, as well as on over 20 tumour-only specimens. For supplementary cohort #1, made up of over 8 lung adenocarcinoma cases, paired tumour/lung TCR-beta sequencing was done and TIL populations were generated so that tumour reactivity could be assessed. The subtype comparisons left out four tumour specimens with TCR-beta data because those specimens were rare histological subtypes. Points the paper makes about the study in general: No significant correlation was found between smoking pack-years and tumour TCR-beta clonality. Nearly half of NSCLC cases had tumour-associated clones >0.5%, found in 33% of adenocarcinomas compared with under 80% of squamous carcinomas. In 10 adenocarcinoma cases, maximal tumour-associated clone frequency correlated strongly with TIL tumour reactivity, whereas overall clonality did not. Lung squamous cell carcinoma tumours had significantly higher Top 10 clone scores and productive clonality than lung adenocarcinoma tumours. The reactivity cohort contained only 10 to 11 cases, and the tumour-reactive clones were not shown to have sequences in common with the dominant in vivo tumour-associated clones.

Genomic DNA was extracted with the QIAamp DNA kit from frozen aliquots of unsorted single-cell suspensions. Tumour samples were surgically resected non-small cell lung cancer tissue. Tissues arrived within 2 hours after resection and were immediately processed into single-cell suspensions. Tissue was mechanically dissociated and enzymatically digested with DNase I, collagenase I and hyaluronidase for approximately 30 minutes at 37 °C, then filtered and RBC-lysed. About this clone: The antigen it binds to is not known. No base quality information exists; no much larger clone differs at one position.

A two-step multiplex PCR amplified TCR-beta CDR3 regions from genomic DNA, and the second step of the PCR added Illumina-compatible adaptors. As a commercial immunoSEQ service, TCR-beta immunosequencing was carried out on an Illumina platform. The paper's data handling went like this. Repertoires were summarised by productive clonality and by Top 10 Clones, defined as the percentage of T-cell templates derived from the ten most frequent sequences. Productive clonality had a range of 0 to 1, where 1 means a monoclonal population. Sequences comprising at least 0.1% of tumour T-cell templates but absent from matched non-adjacent lung were defined as tumour-associated clones and were identified via log10 scatter plots. Student's t-tests were used for two-group comparisons, ANOVA for comparisons across stages, and linear regression for relationships, with analyses done in GraphPad Prism7 and R. Drawn from immuneACCESS, this table holds only the in-frame rearrangements with V and J called that TCRdb kept. Clones are partly lost; checked studies trace under half to an unresolved V gene and leave the rest unexplained. V and J calls plus clone size are reproduced from that table; the DNA served to infer D and trimming. This sample is represented by about 13,000 clones; around three quarters of them were singletons. The ten largest clones represent roughly 13% of the sample.

The germline V gene encodes CDR1 LNHDA and CDR2 SQIVND (reference sequence). From cysteine to phenylalanine, the CDR3 is 17 amino acids long. CDR3 DNA is the only sequence kept; it has 51 bases, read in frame from the first base. V loses 5 bases at its end and J loses 6 bases; junction bases beyond the gene matches: 17. The sequence came from a human donor with non-small cell lung cancer. This sequence uses TRBV19 and TRBJ2-3, and 7 junctional nucleotides match TRBD2. Sequenced input: lung tumor tissue. The CDR3: CASSHLGAQRGGDTQYF. The bases are TGTGCCAGTAGTCATCTGGGTGCACAGCGGGGCGGGGATACGCAGTATTTT.